Given below is one T cell receptor (beta chain) in context. What it recognizes is unknown. The sample comes from a study of T-cell memory formation after mild COVID-19. Study outcomes and limitations: Largely, contracting CD4+ clones fell within CM and EM, and contracting CD8+ clones within EMRA.

CDR1 and CDR2 (germline): SGHTA, FQGNSA. The germline V and J ends were trimmed by 4 bases and 4 bases, with 17 bases remaining between them. CDR3 length: 16 residues. TCRdb reprocessed the 5' RACE reads via MiXCR and lists one record per CDR3 protein. This table holds just over 300,000 distinct CDR3 sequences, approximately 19% found once. The chain is built from TRBV7-2 and TRBJ1-3; D possibly corresponds to TRBD1 (5 bases). The TCR sequence derives from a man aged 18 to 30 who had mild COVID-19 (a few samples of this study predate the infection). Cell type and time point are not known. Sequences were obtained from PBMCs or a T cell subset sorted from them (not recorded which). For the CDR3, the DNA is TGTGCCAGCAGCTCCGGGGGGGATTTGAGAGGAAACACCATATATTTT. It translates to CASSSGGDLRGNTIYF.